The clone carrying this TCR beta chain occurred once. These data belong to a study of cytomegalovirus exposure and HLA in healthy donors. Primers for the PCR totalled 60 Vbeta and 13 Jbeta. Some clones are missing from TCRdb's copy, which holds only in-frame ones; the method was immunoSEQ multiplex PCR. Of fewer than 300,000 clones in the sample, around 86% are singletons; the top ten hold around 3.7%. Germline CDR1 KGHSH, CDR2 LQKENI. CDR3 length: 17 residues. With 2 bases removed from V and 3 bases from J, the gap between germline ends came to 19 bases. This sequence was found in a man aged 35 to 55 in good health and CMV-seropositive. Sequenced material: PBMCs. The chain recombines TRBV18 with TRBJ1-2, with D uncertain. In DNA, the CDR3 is TGTGCCAGCTCACCAACAGTTTCCTCCGATTGGGACTATGGCTACACCTTC. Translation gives CASSPTVSSDWDYGYTF.